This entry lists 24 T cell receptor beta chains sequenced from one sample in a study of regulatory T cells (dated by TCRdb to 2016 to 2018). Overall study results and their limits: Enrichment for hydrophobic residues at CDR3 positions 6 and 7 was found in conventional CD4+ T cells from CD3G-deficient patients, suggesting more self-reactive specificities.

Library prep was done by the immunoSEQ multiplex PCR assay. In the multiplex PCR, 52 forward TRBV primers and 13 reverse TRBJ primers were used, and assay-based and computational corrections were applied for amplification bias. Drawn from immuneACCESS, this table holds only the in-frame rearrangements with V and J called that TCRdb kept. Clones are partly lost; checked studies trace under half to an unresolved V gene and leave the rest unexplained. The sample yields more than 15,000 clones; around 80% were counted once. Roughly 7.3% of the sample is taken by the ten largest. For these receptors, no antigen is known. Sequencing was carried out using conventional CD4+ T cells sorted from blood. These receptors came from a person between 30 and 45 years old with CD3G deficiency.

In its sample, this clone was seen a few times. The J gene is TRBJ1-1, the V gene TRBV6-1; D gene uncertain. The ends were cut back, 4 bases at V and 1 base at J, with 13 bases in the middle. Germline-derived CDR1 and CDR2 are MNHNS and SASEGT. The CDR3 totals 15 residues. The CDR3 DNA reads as TGTGCCAGCAGTGGCTACAGCGGAGCGAACACTGAAGCTTTCTTT. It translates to CASSGYSGANTEAFF.

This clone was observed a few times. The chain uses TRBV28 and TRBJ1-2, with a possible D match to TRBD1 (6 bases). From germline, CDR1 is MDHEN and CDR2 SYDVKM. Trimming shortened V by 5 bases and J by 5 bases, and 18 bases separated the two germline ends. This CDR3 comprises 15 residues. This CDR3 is CASSVGTRANYGYTF. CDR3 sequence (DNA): TGTGCCAGCAGTGTCGGGACAAGGGCAAATTATGGCTACACCTTC.

In DNA form, the CDR3 reads TGTGCCATCAGTGATGGCGGGAGAGGAGGTCGCGAGCAGTACTTC. It translates to CAISDGGRGGREQYF. V gene TRBV10-3 combines with J gene TRBJ2-7, with 7 bases identical to TRBD2. The CDR3 has 15 amino acids. V trimming: 3 bases; J trimming: 6 bases; junction bases outside the gene matches: 11. The V gene's germline CDR1 is ENHRY and CDR2 SYGVKD.

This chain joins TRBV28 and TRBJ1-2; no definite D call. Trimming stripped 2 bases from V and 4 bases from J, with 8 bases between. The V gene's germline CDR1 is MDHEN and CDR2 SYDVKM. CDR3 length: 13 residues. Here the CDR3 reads CASSLGLSYGYTF. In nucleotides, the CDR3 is TGTGCCAGCAGTTTAGGACTCTCCTATGGCTACACCTTC.

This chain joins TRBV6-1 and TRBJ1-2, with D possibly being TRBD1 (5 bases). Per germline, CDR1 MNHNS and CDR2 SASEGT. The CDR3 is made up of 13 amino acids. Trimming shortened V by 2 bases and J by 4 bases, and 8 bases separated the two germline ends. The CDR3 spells CASSESGLYGYTF. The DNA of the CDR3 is TGTGCCAGCAGTGAATCGGGGCTCTATGGCTACACCTTC.

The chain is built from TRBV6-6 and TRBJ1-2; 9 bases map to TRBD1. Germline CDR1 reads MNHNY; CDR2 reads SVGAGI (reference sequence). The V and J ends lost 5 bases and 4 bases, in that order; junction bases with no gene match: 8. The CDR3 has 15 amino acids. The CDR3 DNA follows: TGTGCCAGCAGTGCGGGACAGGGAGGGAGCTATGGCTACACCTTC. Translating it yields CASSAGQGGSYGYTF.

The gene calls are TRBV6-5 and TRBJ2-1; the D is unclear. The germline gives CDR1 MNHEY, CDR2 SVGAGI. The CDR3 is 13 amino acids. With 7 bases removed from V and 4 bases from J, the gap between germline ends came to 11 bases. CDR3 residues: CASTFEPYNEQFF. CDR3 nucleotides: TGTGCCAGCACATTTGAGCCGTACAATGAGCAGTTCTTC.

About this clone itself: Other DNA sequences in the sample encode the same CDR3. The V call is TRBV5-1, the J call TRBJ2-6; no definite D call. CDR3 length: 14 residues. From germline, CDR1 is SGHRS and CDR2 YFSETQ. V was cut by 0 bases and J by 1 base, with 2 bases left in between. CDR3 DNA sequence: TGCGCCAGCAGCTTGGTGTCTGGGGCCAACGTCCTGACTTTC. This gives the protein CASSLVSGANVLTF.

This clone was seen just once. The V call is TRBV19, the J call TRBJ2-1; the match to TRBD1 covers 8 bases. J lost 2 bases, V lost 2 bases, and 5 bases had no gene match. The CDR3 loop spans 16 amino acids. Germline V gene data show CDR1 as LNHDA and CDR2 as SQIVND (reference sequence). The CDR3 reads CASSITGTGPYNEQFF. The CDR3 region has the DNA TGTGCCAGTAGTATAACCGGGACAGGCCCCTACAATGAGCAGTTCTTC.

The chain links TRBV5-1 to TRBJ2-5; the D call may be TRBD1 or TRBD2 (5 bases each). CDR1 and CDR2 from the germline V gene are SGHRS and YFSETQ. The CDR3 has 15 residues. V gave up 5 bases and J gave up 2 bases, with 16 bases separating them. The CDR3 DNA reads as TGCGCCAGCAGTTTTAGGGGAGCAAGGCAAGAGACCCAGTACTTC. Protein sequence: CASSFRGARQETQYF. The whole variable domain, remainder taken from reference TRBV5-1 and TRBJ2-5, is KAGVTQTPRYLIKTRGQQVTLSCSPISGHRSVSWYQQTPGQGLQFLFEYFSETQRNKGNFPGRFSGRQFSNSRSEMNVSTLELGDSALYLCASSFRGARQETQYFGPGTRLLVL.

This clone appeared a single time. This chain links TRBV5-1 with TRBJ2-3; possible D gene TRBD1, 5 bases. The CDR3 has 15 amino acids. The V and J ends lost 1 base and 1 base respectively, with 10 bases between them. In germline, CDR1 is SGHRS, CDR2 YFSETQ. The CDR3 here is CASSLLGRGTDTQYF. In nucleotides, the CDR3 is TGCGCCAGCAGCTTGTTAGGCAGGGGCACAGATACGCAGTATTTT.

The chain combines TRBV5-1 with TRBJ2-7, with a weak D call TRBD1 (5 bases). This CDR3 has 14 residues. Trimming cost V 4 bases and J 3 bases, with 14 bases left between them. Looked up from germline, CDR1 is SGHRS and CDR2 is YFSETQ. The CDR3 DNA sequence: TGCGCCAGCAGCCCAAGGGGCGGATACTACGAGCAGTACTTC. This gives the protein CASSPRGGYYEQYF.

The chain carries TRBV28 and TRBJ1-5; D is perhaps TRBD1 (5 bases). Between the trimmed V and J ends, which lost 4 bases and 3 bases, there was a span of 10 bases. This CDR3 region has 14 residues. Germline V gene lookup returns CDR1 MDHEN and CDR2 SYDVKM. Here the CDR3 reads CASSSDRFNQPQHF. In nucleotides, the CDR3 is TGTGCCAGCAGTTCCGACAGATTCAATCAGCCCCAGCATTTT.

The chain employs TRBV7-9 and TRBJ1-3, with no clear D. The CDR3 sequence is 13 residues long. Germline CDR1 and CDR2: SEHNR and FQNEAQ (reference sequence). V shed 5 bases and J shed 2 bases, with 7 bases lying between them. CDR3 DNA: TGTGCCAGCAGCCTCCTCCCTGGAAACACCATATATTTT. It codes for CASSLLPGNTIYF.

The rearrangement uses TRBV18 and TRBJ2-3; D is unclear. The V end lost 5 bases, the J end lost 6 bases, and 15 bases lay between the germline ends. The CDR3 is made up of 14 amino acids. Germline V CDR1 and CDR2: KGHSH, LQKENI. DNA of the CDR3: TGTGCCAGCTCATGGTACCAGACATCGGATACGCAGTATTTT. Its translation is CASSWYQTSDTQYF.

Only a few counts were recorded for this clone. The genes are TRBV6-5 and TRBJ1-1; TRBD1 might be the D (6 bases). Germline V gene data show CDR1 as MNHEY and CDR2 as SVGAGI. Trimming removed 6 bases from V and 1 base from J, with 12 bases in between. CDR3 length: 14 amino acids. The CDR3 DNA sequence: TGTGCCAGCAGCTTCCGGACAGAGAACACTGAAGCTTTCTTT. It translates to CASSFRTENTEAFF.

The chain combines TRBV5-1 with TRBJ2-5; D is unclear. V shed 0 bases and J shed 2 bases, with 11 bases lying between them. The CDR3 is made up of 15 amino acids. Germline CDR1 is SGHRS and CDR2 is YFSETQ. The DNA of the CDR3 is TGCGCCAGCAGCTTGGCCGGAAACAGTCAAGAGACCCAGTACTTC. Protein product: CASSLAGNSQETQYF.

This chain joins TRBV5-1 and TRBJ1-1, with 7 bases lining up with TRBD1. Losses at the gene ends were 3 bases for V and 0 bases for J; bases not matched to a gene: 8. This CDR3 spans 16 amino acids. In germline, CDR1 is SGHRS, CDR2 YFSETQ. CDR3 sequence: CASSSTNRGMNTEAFF. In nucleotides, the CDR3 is TGCGCCAGCAGCTCAACTAACAGGGGCATGAACACTGAAGCTTTCTTT. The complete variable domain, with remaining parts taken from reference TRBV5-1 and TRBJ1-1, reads KAGVTQTPRYLIKTRGQQVTLSCSPISGHRSVSWYQQTPGQGLQFLFEYFSETQRNKGNFPGRFSGRQFSNSRSEMNVSTLELGDSALYLCASSSTNRGMNTEAFFGQGTRLTVV.

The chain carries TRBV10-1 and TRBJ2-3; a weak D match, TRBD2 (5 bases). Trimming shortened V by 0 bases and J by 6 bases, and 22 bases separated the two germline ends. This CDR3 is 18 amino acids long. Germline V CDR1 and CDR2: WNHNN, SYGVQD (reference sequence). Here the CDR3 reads CASSESDRPRRVWDTQYF. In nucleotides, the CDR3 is TGCGCCAGCAGTGAGTCAGATAGACCGCGGCGGGTTTGGGATACGCAGTATTTT.

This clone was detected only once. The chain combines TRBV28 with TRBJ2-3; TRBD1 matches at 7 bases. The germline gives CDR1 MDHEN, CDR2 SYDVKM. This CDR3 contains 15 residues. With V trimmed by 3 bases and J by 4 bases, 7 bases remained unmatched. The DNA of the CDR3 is TGTGCCAGCAGTTTTGCGACAGGGAGAGCAGATACGCAGTATTTT. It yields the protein CASSFATGRADTQYF.

The CDR3 spells CASSTADRAYEQYF. In nucleotides, the CDR3 is TGTGCCAGCAGTACAGCCGACAGGGCCTACGAGCAGTACTTC. This chain joins TRBV28 and TRBJ2-7; 7 bases fit TRBD1. The CDR3 is 14 amino acids. From germline, CDR1 is MDHEN and CDR2 SYDVKM. V was pared by 5 bases and J by 2 bases, with 6 bases of the junction left unmatched.

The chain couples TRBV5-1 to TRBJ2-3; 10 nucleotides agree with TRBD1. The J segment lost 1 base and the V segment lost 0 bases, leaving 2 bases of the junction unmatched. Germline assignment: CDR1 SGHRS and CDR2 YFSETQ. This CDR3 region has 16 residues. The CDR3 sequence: CASSLDGTGGTDTQYF. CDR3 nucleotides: TGCGCCAGCAGCTTGGACGGGACAGGGGGCACAGATACGCAGTATTTT.

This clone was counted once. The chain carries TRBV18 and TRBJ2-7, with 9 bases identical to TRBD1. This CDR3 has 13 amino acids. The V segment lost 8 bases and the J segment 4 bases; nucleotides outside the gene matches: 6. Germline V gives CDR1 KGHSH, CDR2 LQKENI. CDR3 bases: TGTGCCAGCCGGGGGACAGGGTGGTACGAGCAGTACTTC. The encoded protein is CASRGTGWYEQYF.

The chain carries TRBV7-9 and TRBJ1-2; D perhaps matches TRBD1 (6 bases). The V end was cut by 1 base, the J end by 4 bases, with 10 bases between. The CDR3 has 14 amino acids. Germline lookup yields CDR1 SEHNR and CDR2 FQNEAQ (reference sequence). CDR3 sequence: CASSLGTAGYGYTF. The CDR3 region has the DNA TGTGCCAGCAGCTTAGGGACAGCCGGCTATGGCTACACCTTC.